This T cell receptor (beta chain) was sequenced in a study of patients and donors after allogeneic stem cell transplantation. TCRdb called the RT-PCR reads again in MiXCR, with one record for every CDR3 protein. The data contain roughly 190,000 distinct CDR3 sequences, 41% of them seen just once; the ten biggest clones take up about 33%. This CDR3 has 11 residues. Trimming took 3 bases from V and 7 from J, leaving 7 bases between them. Germline assignment: CDR1 DFQATT and CDR2 SNEGSKA (reference sequence). The rearrangement joins TRBV20-1 to TRBJ1-5, with D unresolved. Input material: blood, either unsorted or a sorted T cell fraction (not recorded which). The TCR originated in a human donor who was either an allogeneic HSCT recipient or a stem cell or donor lymphocyte infusion donor (not recorded which). It is not recorded whose cells these are; they may come from a transplant donor. CDR3 protein: CSASGGQPQHF. For the CDR3, the DNA is TGCAGTGCTAGTGGCGGGCAGCCCCAGCATTTT.